The 9 T cell receptor beta chains listed next were all sequenced from one sample in a study of T-cell reconstitution after alpha-beta-depleted transplantation in children. Unique molecular identifiers were incorporated when the TCRbeta library was constructed. TCRdb re-called the PCR reads with MiXCR, one entry per CDR3 protein. The sample records over 200,000 distinct CDR3 sequences, approximately 19% being singletons. The sequencing used PBMCs, mostly from graft donor cells, collected 360 days after TCRalphabeta/CD19-depleted stem cell transplant. Receptor source: a male patient between 2 and 15 years old who had a stem cell transplant for acute lymphoblastic leukemia, so the T cells may come from the graft donor.

The table lists this clonotype with a few counts. The chain employs TRBV29-1 and TRBJ2-1; weak D call: TRBD2 (5 bases). V was shortened by 6 bases and J by 0 bases, with 12 bases between the two germline ends. Germline-derived CDR1 and CDR2 are SQVTM and ANQGSEA. CDR3 length equals 14 residues. The CDR3 protein is CSVLIARSYNEQFF. For the CDR3, the DNA is TGCAGCGTCCTCATAGCGCGCTCCTACAATGAGCAGTTCTTC.

This clonotype was observed a few times. This sequence joins TRBV3-1 and TRBJ2-2; 10 positions agree with TRBD2. CDR3 length: 19 residues. Germline assignment: CDR1 LGHDT and CDR2 YNNKEL (reference sequence). Losses at the gene ends were 2 bases for V and 3 bases for J; bases not matched to a gene: 12. The CDR3 nucleotides read TGTGCCAGCAGCCAACCATGGACTAGCGGCTCCCGGGACACCGGGGAGCTGTTTTTT. Its translation is CASSQPWTSGSRDTGELFF.

The V call is TRBV20-1, the J call TRBJ2-1, with TRBD1 as a possible D gene (6 bases). Trimming cost V 4 bases and J 2 bases, with 12 bases left between them. Per germline, CDR1 DFQATT and CDR2 SNEGSKA (reference sequence). The CDR3 runs 14 residues. The CDR3 loop reads CSATGRGTYNEQFF. Here the CDR3 DNA reads TGCAGTGCTACGGGCAGGGGTACCTACAATGAGCAGTTCTTC.

The V and J genes are TRBV27 and TRBJ2-3; D perhaps matches TRBD2 (7 bases). CDR1 and CDR2 from the germline V gene are MNHEY and SMNVEV (reference sequence). There are 14 residues in the CDR3. Trimming stripped 6 bases from V and 4 bases from J, with 14 bases between. The chain's CDR3 is CASRDTGGPDTQYF. The CDR3 DNA reads TGTGCCAGCAGAGATACGGGGGGCCCAGATACGCAGTATTTT.

This clonotype came up a few times. The rearrangement links TRBV5-1 to TRBJ2-6; weak D call: TRBD2 (5 bases). Germline CDR1 reads SGHRS; CDR2 reads YFSETQ. The CDR3 contains 16 residues. The germline V and J ends were trimmed by 1 base and 0 bases, with 8 bases remaining between them. CDR3 sequence (DNA): TGCGCCAGCAGCTTGAGAGGGAGCTCTGGGGCCAACGTCCTGACTTTC. It translates to CASSLRGSSGANVLTF.

This clonotype was counted only a few times. This chain links TRBV20-1 with TRBJ2-7, with TRBD1 matching 10 bases. The CDR3 totals 14 residues. Germline trimming cut 5 bases from V and 4 bases from J; bases unmatched to any gene: 8. CDR1 is DFQATT and CDR2 is SNEGSKA in the germline V gene (reference sequence). The CDR3 is CSAPRQGAGYEQYF. The CDR3 DNA reads as TGCAGTGCTCCTAGACAGGGGGCTGGGTACGAGCAGTACTTC.

This clonotype was found a few times. The chain employs TRBV10-2 and TRBJ2-1; 8 positions match TRBD1. Germline-derived CDR1 and CDR2 are WSHSY and SAAADI. The ends lost 7 bases at V and 3 bases at J; junction bases unmatched: 8. CDR3 length equals 15 residues. In nucleotides, the CDR3 is TGCGCCAGCAAAAACGGGACAGGCTTCTACAATGAGCAGTTCTTC. It yields the protein CASKNGTGFYNEQFF.

This clonotype has only a few counts. The chain uses TRBV29-1 and TRBJ2-7; perhaps D is TRBD1 or TRBD2 (5 bases each). The CDR3 covers 15 residues. V was cut by 5 bases and J by 0 bases, with 17 bases left in between. The germline V gene encodes CDR1 SQVTM and CDR2 ANQGSEA. Here the CDR3 DNA reads TGCAGCGTTTCCCCGGGACGTTTAAGCTCCTACGAGCAGTACTTC. Its protein is CSVSPGRLSSYEQYF.

This clonotype has a handful of counts. The V call is TRBV4-3, the J call TRBJ1-6; D uncertain. The CDR3 contains 14 residues. The V end was cut by 0 bases, the J end by 11 bases, with 11 bases between. Looked up from germline, CDR1 is LGHNA and CDR2 is YSLEER. The CDR3 reads CASSQEEGLPPLHF. The CDR3 nucleotides read TGCGCCAGCAGCCAAGAGGAGGGCTTACCACCCCTCCACTTT.